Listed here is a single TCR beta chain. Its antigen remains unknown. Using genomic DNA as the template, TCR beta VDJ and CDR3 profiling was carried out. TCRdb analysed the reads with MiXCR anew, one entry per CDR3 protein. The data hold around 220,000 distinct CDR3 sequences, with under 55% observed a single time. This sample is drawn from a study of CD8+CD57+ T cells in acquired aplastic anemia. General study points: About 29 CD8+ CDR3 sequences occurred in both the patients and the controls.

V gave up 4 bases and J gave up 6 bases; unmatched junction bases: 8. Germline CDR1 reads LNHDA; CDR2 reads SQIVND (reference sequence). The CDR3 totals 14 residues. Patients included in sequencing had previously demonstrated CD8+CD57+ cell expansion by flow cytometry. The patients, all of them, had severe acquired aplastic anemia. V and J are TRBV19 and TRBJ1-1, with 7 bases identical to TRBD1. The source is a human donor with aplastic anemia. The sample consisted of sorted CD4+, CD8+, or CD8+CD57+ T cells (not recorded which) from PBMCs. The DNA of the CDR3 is TGTGCCAGTAGTACCCCGACAGGGCTGGCTGAAGCTTTCTTT. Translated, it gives CASSTPTGLAEAFF.